A selection of T cell receptor beta chains follows, all from one sample in a study of cytomegalovirus exposure and HLA in healthy donors. Sequencing was performed with immunoSEQ multiplex PCR; in TCRdb, only in-frame clones are kept and a portion is missing. Across roughly 70,000 clones, the top ten clones capture 6.5% to 8.5% of the sample. Sequences were obtained from PBMCs. These TCRs come from a female donor in good health and CMV-seropositive. Both conserved end residues are part of each CDR3. The order of the fields is V gene, J gene, CDR3 protein.

>TRBV5-1|TRBJ1-2
CASSTDGGRSYGYTF
>TRBV7-9|TRBJ1-4
CASSLTGGNEKLFF
>TRBV7-9|TRBJ1-1
CASTRMENTEAFF
>TRBV5-6|TRBJ2-3
CASSWGTGGAAQYF
>TRBV28|TRBJ1-4
CASSGQGATNEKLFF
>TRBV9|TRBJ2-2
CASSKGQGAAGELFF
>TRBV11-3|TRBJ1-5
CATHNRGTQPQHF
>TRBV2|.
CASRTGISYEQYF
>TRBV15|TRBJ2-7
CATSRDRVGDEQYF
>TRBV7-2|TRBJ2-1
CASSPRTPSEQFF
>TRBV28|TRBJ2-5
CASSLSRGQETQYF
>TRBV18|TRBJ2-7
CASSRDREGEQYF
>TRBV7-9|TRBJ1-6
CASSLRDRGPYSPLHF
>TRBV7-9|TRBJ1-4
CASSLGQGGEKLFF
>TRBV27|TRBJ1-1
CASSLSRTGATEAFF
>TRBV5-1|TRBJ1-1
CASSSDRGFGAFF
>TRBV5-4|TRBJ1-1
CASSPRDRAETEAFF
>TRBV6-5|TRBJ2-7
CASRGTGGPYEQYF
>TRBV6-5|TRBJ2-1
CASSLDRVTSYNEQFF
>TRBV25-1|TRBJ1-1
CASSANREAFF
>TRBV29-1|TRBJ1-2
CSVDDGTGPYGYTF
>TRBV19|TRBJ2-3
CASRSTGTSPTQYF
>TRBV19|TRBJ2-1
CASRKEAGVTNEQFF
>TRBV30|TRBJ1-2
CACVSPTGLSYGYTF
>TRBV2|TRBJ2-7
CASATSGRRSYEQYF
>TRBV5-1|TRBJ1-3
CASSTGVTGNTIYF
>TRBV4-3|TRBJ2-3
CASSQRQGAYTDTQYF
>TRBV5-1|TRBJ2-1
CASSLNLAGVMNEQFF
>TRBV19|TRBJ1-3
CASSPDRPLSGNTIYF
>TRBV2|TRBJ2-7
CASSPEGDEQYF
>TRBV7-9|TRBJ2-5
CASSPSGSIEETQYF
>TRBV5-1|TRBJ2-2
CATNRDRAFGELFF
>TRBV5-1|TRBJ1-1
CASCEGAAYEAFF
>TRBV4-1|TRBJ2-5
CASAQGLTQYF
>TRBV9|TRBJ1-5
CASSVKFGNQPQHF
>TRBV9|TRBJ2-1
CASSLSGSGRSNEQFF
>TRBV4-1|TRBJ1-2
CASSHLGQPYGYTF
>TRBV25-1|TRBJ2-1
CASSEFSGVNYNEQFF
>TRBV11-2|TRBJ2-1
CASSLDLAGLPFF
>TRBV6-4|TRBJ2-1
CASSTGTSEGNEQFF
>TRBV29-1|TRBJ1-2
CSVGKGQSDYGYTF
>TRBV11-2|TRBJ1-3
CASSLIGSGLGNTIYF